This record concerns one TCR beta chain sequence. Its antigen is as yet unknown. V lost 6 bases, J lost 9 bases, and 7 bases stayed unmatched. The CDR3 contains 11 residues. Germline CDR1 is DFQATT and CDR2 is SNEGSKA (reference sequence). This specimen belongs to a study of cytomegalovirus exposure and HLA in healthy donors. Overall study results and limits: Per a later analysis, 15,000 to 20,000 TCR beta sequences showed association with HLA alleles at 0.05 false discovery rate. By HLA locus, TCR association rates varied in a later analysis, with DRB1 showing the most and HLA-C the fewest. Some V segments, TRBV6-2 and TRBV6-3 among them, were indistinguishable and were therefore excluded. Most TCR beta V segments were productive about 87% or about 30% of the time in an earlier analysis.

PCR primers comprised 60 Vbeta and 13 Jbeta primers. Libraries were prepared by immunoSEQ multiplex PCR; TCRdb keeps only in-frame clonotypes and omits some of them. In the table there are tens of thousands of clones, around four fifths of which are singletons. This sequence originates from a woman in her thirties or forties in good health and CMV-seronegative. Sequenced: PBMCs. V usage is TRBV20-1 and J usage is TRBJ2-7, with TRBD1 matching 8 bases. The CDR3 nucleotides are TGCAGTGCGGTCGACAGGGGATCGCAGTACTTC. Its protein product is CSAVDRGSQYF.